The 27 T cell receptor beta chains reported below all come from one sample, sequenced in a study of blood T cell repertoires in COVID-19. TCRdb keeps only in-frame clones here, not all; method: immunoSEQ multiplex PCR. This table holds around 340,000 clones, about 86% found once. The sequencing sample was made of peripheral blood. These TCRs come from an older woman with COVID-19, enrolled during active disease.

The chain couples TRBV11-3 to TRBJ2-3; possibly TRBD2 for D (6 bases). The ends were cut back, 2 bases at V and 1 base at J, with 10 bases in the middle. Per the germline V gene, CDR1 is SGHNT and CDR2 is YENEEA. This CDR3 is built from 15 residues. The CDR3 sequence: CASSLPVAGTDTQYF. The CDR3 DNA sequence: TGTGCCAGCAGCTTACCAGTAGCGGGCACAGATACGCAGTATTTT.

This chain joins TRBV12-5 and TRBJ1-2, with D unresolved. V gave up 0 bases and J gave up 2 bases, with 10 bases separating them. The CDR3 runs 15 residues. CDR1 and CDR2 from the germline V gene are LGHNT and FRNRAP. The CDR3 DNA reads TGTGCTAGTGGTTTGGTACTGGGAGTGAACTATGGCTACACCTTC. It is translated as CASGLVLGVNYGYTF.

This clone was recorded at least ten times. The chain links TRBV9 to TRBJ1-3; TRBD1 matches at 8 bases. CDR1 SGDLS and CDR2 YYNGEE come from the germline V gene. V shed 0 bases, J shed 9 bases, and the junction held 8 bases outside the gene matches. This CDR3 has 15 residues. In nucleotides, the CDR3 is TGTGCCAGCAGCGTAGTACCAGGGGGCGAAAGCACCATATATTTT. Its protein is CASSVVPGGESTIYF.

The chain uses TRBV19 and TRBJ2-7; 9 nucleotides match TRBD1. This CDR3 has 13 amino acids. Trimming cost V 5 bases and J 4 bases; bases outside gene matches: 3. CDR1 is LNHDA and CDR2 is SQIVND in the germline V gene (reference sequence). In nucleotides, the CDR3 is TGTGCCAGTAGTCTCGGACAGGGGTACGAGCAGTACTTC. It codes for CASSLGQGYEQYF.

This clone came up a few times. The V call is TRBV5-8, the J call TRBJ1-5, with D perhaps TRBD1 (5 bases). V lost 4 bases, J lost 2 bases, and 10 bases lay in between. CDR3 size: 14 residues. Per the germline V gene, CDR1 is SGHTS and CDR2 is YDEGEE. Written as DNA, the CDR3 is TGTGCCAGCAGCCGGGACTTGGGCAATCAGCCCCAGCATTTT. Encoded protein: CASSRDLGNQPQHF.

The sample holds a few counts of this clone. This sequence joins TRBV27 and TRBJ1-1; D not resolved. Germline V gene sequence: CDR1 MNHEY, CDR2 SMNVEV (reference sequence). Between the trimmed V and J ends, which lost 6 bases and 4 bases, there was a span of 15 bases. There are 14 residues in the CDR3. In DNA form, the CDR3 reads TGTGCCAGCAGCCTTTCGTGGCAGGCCACTGAAGCTTTCTTT. This codes for CASSLSWQATEAFF.

The chain carries TRBV5-1 and TRBJ1-1; tentative D call: TRBD1 (5 bases). Germline-derived CDR1 and CDR2 are SGHRS and YFSETQ. This CDR3 spans 16 amino acids. V dropped 0 bases and J dropped 1 base, with 13 bases sitting between them. Written as DNA, the CDR3 is TGCGCCAGCAGCTTGGGGACCGGGGGAAGGAACACTGAAGCTTTCTTT. This encodes CASSLGTGGRNTEAFF. Full variable domain (rest looked up from reference TRBV5-1 and TRBJ1-1): KAGVTQTPRYLIKTRGQQVTLSCSPISGHRSVSWYQQTPGQGLQFLFEYFSETQRNKGNFPGRFSGRQFSNSRSEMNVSTLELGDSALYLCASSLGTGGRNTEAFFGQGTRLTVV.

The V gene is TRBV19, the J gene TRBJ1-5; the D gene is possibly TRBD1 (5 bases). The CDR3 has 14 residues. Trimming took off 1 base at V and 11 bases at J, with 15 bases between the two ends. Germline lookup yields CDR1 LNHDA and CDR2 SQIVND (reference sequence). The CDR3 bases are TGTGCCAGTAGTATAGGGGGCCTGGGGAGGTCCCAGCATTTT. Amino acids: CASSIGGLGRSQHF.

The chain joins TRBV6-1 to TRBJ2-1; weak D call: TRBD2 (6 bases). Germline V gives CDR1 MNHNS, CDR2 SASEGT. V lost 1 base to trimming and J lost 9 bases, with 16 bases between them. The length of the CDR3 is 15 residues. The CDR3 nucleotides read TGTGCCAGCAGTGAAGTATGGGGGGTTTCCGCTGAGCAGTTCTTC. Translated, it gives CASSEVWGVSAEQFF.

The gene calls are TRBV19 and TRBJ2-3, with TRBD2 matching over 9 bases. The germline V gene has CDR1 LNHDA and CDR2 SQIVND (reference sequence). The CDR3 has 16 residues. Germline trimming cut 7 bases from V and 6 bases from J; bases unmatched to any gene: 14. CDR3 sequence reads: CASNPGRAGGTDTQYF. The DNA for the CDR3 is TGTGCCAGTAATCCCGGTCGGGCGGGGGGGACGGATACGCAGTATTTT.

The V call is TRBV9, the J call TRBJ2-3, with D perhaps matching TRBD1 (6 bases). Per the germline V gene, CDR1 is SGDLS and CDR2 is YYNGEE. Trimming stripped 0 bases from V and 1 base from J, with 12 bases between. The CDR3 runs to 16 residues. For the CDR3, the DNA is TGTGCCAGCAGCGTAGCTCTGGGACACCGCACAGATACGCAGTATTTT. Translation gives CASSVALGHRTDTQYF.

Points on this clone: At one end, the junction sequence differs from germline, possibly due to a read error. Written as DNA, the CDR3 is TGCAGTGCTCGAGAGAGGCAGACCCAGTACTTC. Translating it yields CSARERQTQYF. The chain carries TRBV20-1 and TRBJ2-5; D is undetermined. Looked up from germline, CDR1 is DFQATT and CDR2 is SNEGSKA (reference sequence). This CDR3 spans 11 amino acids.

The chain has TRBV13 and TRBJ1-1; the D gene is possibly TRBD1 (5 bases). The CDR3 extends over 14 amino acids. Deletions cut 6 bases from V and 1 base from J, with 12 bases between. The V gene's germline CDR1 is PRHDT and CDR2 FYEKMQ (reference sequence). The DNA for the CDR3 is TGTGCCAGCAGGAAACAGGACCCGAACACTGAAGCTTTCTTT. This translates into CASRKQDPNTEAFF.

A few counts support this clone. The chain carries TRBV21-1 and TRBJ1-6; no check of the table's D call, TRBD1, against the DNA was made. TRBV21-1 is reported as a pseudogene. The CDR3 consists of 15 residues. CDR3 loop: CASSSVRVFNSPLHF. In nucleotides, the CDR3 is TGTGCCAGCAGCAGCGTCAGGGTTTTCAATTCACCCCTCCACTTT.

For the CDR3, the DNA is TGTGCCAGCAGCCTGCCGCGGGCGGGAGTCAACTATGGCTACACCTTC. As protein: CASSLPRAGVNYGYTF. The V call is TRBV7-9, the J call TRBJ1-2; D unresolved. Germline lookup yields CDR1 SEHNR and CDR2 FQNEAQ (reference sequence). V lost 5 bases, J lost 2 bases, and 18 bases lay in between. The CDR3 extends over 16 amino acids. Full variable domain (remainder filled in from reference TRBV7-9 and TRBJ1-2): DTGVSQNPRHKITKRGQNVTFRCDPISEHNRLYWYRQTLGQGPEFLTYFQNEAQLEKSRLLSDRFSAERPKGSFSTLEIQRTEQGDSAMYLCASSLPRAGVNYGYTFGSGTRLTVV.

The rearrangement links TRBV2 to TRBJ2-5; 9 positions agree with TRBD2. The germline V gene encodes CDR1 SNHLY and CDR2 FYNNEI. J lost 2 bases, V lost 1 base, and 14 bases had no gene match. There are 19 residues in the CDR3. CDR3 coding DNA: TGTGCCAGCAGTGAAGATAACGACGCGGGGGGGCTAGGTCAAGAGACCCAGTACTTC. It specifies CASSEDNDAGGLGQETQYF.

The rearrangement joins TRBV19 to TRBJ1-1, with no clear D. Deletions cut 1 base from V and 0 bases from J, with 6 bases between. Looked up from germline, CDR1 is LNHDA and CDR2 is SQIVND (reference sequence). This CDR3 region has 14 residues. The CDR3 region is CASSIGRVNTEAFF. As DNA, the CDR3 is TGTGCCAGTAGTATAGGAAGAGTGAACACTGAAGCTTTCTTT.

The chain uses TRBV18 and TRBJ1-2, with TRBD1 as a possible D gene (5 bases). This CDR3 comprises 15 residues. V was pared by 6 bases and J by 3 bases, with 17 bases between. Germline CDR1 reads KGHSH; CDR2 reads LQKENI. CDR3 sequence: CASSPGTSGYYGYTF. For the CDR3, the DNA is TGTGCCAGCTCTCCCGGGACTTCGGGTTACTATGGCTACACCTTC.

The chain has TRBV3-1 (or the pseudogene TRBV3-2) and TRBJ1-1; a weak D match, TRBD1 (6 bases). Germline-derived CDR1 and CDR2 are LGHDT and YNNKEL (reference sequence). The CDR3 covers 14 residues. Between the trimmed V and J ends, which lost 3 bases and 4 bases, there was a span of 12 bases. The DNA for the CDR3 is TGTGCCAGCAGCCAGAACAGGGTTTTCACTGAAGCTTTCTTT. Translation gives CASSQNRVFTEAFF.

In the case of this clone: This CDR3 is also generated by other DNA sequences in the sample. The CDR3 loop is CASSVAGQSYNEQFF. The CDR3 DNA sequence: TGTGCCAGCAGCGTAGCGGGACAGTCCTACAATGAGCAGTTCTTC. V and J are TRBV9 and TRBJ2-1, with TRBD1 matching over 7 bases. Germline CDR1 reads SGDLS; CDR2 reads YYNGEE. V shed 0 bases, J shed 1 base, and the junction held 1 base outside the gene matches. The length of the CDR3 is 15 residues.

The chain links TRBV3-1 (or the pseudogene TRBV3-2) to TRBJ1-2, with no clear D. The CDR3 covers 15 residues. The V gene lost 3 bases and the J gene lost 5 bases, with 16 bases spanning the gap. The germline V gene has CDR1 LGHDT and CDR2 YNNKEL (reference sequence). The CDR3 is CASSHYRSRDYGYTF. The CDR3 bases are TGTGCCAGCAGCCATTACAGATCGAGGGATTATGGCTACACCTTC.

The rearrangement links TRBV5-6 to TRBJ1-5, with 8 nucleotides matching TRBD1. CDR1 is SGHDT, CDR2 YYEEEE, per germline. This CDR3 comprises 15 residues. J gave up 7 bases and V 3 bases, and 9 bases lay outside the gene matches. The CDR3 sequence: CASSYGQGVGQPQHF. The CDR3 bases are TGTGCCAGCAGCTACGGACAGGGCGTCGGGCAGCCCCAGCATTTT.

J is TRBJ2-3 and V is TRBV9; 10 positions match TRBD2. Germline V gene data show CDR1 as SGDLS and CDR2 as YYNGEE. This CDR3 comprises 14 residues. With 4 bases clipped from V and 4 bases from J, the junction kept 3 bases outside the gene matches. DNA of the CDR3: TGTGCCAGCAGCCCTGGACTAGCGGCAGATACGCAGTATTTT. Its translation: CASSPGLAADTQYF.

In its sample, this clone was seen a few times. The chain recombines TRBV6-1 with TRBJ1-2; tentatively, D is TRBD1 (5 bases). Trimming shortened V by 2 bases and J by 8 bases, and 12 bases separated the two germline ends. CDR3 size: 13 residues. Germline V lookup: CDR1 MNHNS, CDR2 SASEGT. The CDR3 loop reads CASSEFSREGYTF. Here the CDR3 DNA reads TGTGCCAGCAGTGAATTTTCCAGGGAAGGCTACACCTTC.

V gene TRBV11-2 combines with J gene TRBJ1-1; possible D gene TRBD1, 6 bases. The germline CDR1 and CDR2 sequences are SGHAT and FQNNGV. The CDR3 is made up of 13 amino acids. Trimming removed 6 bases at V and 9 bases at J, with 17 bases between. CDR3 sequence: CASSSGGQEKAFF. The CDR3 bases are TGTGCCAGCAGTTCGGGGGGCCAGGAGAAAGCTTTCTTT.

This clone was counted ten times or more. This rearrangement joins TRBV30 to TRBJ1-1; D gene unclear. Deletions cut 4 bases from V and 3 bases from J, with 15 bases between. CDR1 is GTSNPN and CDR2 is SVGIG in the germline V gene (reference sequence). This CDR3 has 14 residues. CDR3 in amino acids: CAWKELYLDTEAFF. The CDR3 region has the DNA TGTGCCTGGAAGGAGTTGTACTTGGACACTGAAGCTTTCTTT.

The V call is TRBV9, the J call TRBJ2-1; 10 bases line up with TRBD1. V lost 7 bases and J lost 4; bases outside the gene matches: 5. Germline CDR1 SGDLS, CDR2 YYNGEE. CDR3 length equals 14 residues. CDR3 residues: CASDSGQGYNEQFF. The CDR3 DNA reads TGTGCCAGCGACTCGGGACAGGGGTACAATGAGCAGTTCTTC.